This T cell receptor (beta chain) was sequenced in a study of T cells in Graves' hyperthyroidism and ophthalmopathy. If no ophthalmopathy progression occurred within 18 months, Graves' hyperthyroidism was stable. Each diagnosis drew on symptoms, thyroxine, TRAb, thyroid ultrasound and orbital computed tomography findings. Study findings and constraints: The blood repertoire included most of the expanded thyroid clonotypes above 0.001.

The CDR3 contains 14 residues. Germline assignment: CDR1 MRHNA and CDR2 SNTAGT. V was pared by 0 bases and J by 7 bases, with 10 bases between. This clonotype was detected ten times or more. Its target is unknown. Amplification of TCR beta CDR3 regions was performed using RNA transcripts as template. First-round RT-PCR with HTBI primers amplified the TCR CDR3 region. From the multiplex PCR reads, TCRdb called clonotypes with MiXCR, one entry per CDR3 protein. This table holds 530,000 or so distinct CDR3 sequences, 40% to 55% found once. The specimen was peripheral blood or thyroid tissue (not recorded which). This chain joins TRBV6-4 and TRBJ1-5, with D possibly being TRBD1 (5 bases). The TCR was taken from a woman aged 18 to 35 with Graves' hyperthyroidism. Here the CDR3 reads CASSDSGDGQPQHF. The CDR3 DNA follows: TGTGCCAGCAGTGACTCAGGGGATGGACAGCCCCAGCATTTT.